Listed below are T cell receptor beta chains from one sample, sequenced in a study of blood T cell repertoires in COVID-19. Generated by immunoSEQ multiplex PCR, the TCRdb table keeps only in-frame clones and is missing some. The data show about 70,000 clones, around 85% seen once. Sample: peripheral blood. The receptors were gathered from a woman at least 80 years old with active or convalescent COVID-19. CDR3s include the opening cysteine and the closing phenylalanine or tryptophan. A D gene is named only where the DNA matches it firmly. Not all rows give a size; the values are once, few, many and, for expanded clones, a class.

clone_size cdr3_length j_call v_call d_call cdr3_nt cdr3_aa
- 11 TRBJ1-2 TRBV6-6 - TGTGCCAGCAGCTCCGTTCCGGGCTACACCTTC CASSSVPGYTF
- 15 TRBJ2-5 TRBV19 - TGTGCCAGTAGTACCTCCGGCAGGCGTGGAGAGACCCAGTACTTC CASSTSGRRGETQYF
- 14 TRBJ2-7 TRBV5-1 TRBD1 TGCGCCAGCAGCAAGGGACAGGGCTCCTACGAGCAGTACTTC CASSKGQGSYEQYF
- 14 TRBJ2-3 TRBV6-4 TRBD1 TGTGCCAGCAGTAGTGGACAGGGCCCAGATACGCAGTATTTT CASSSGQGPDTQYF
once 13 TRBJ1-2 TRBV9 TRBD1 TGTGCCAGCTCGGACAGGAGTAACTATGGCTACACCTTC CASSDRSNYGYTF
once 11 TRBJ1-4 TRBV10-3 - TGTGCCGCCCAGGGGAATGAAAAACTGTTTTTT CAAQGNEKLFF
once 15 TRBJ2-7 TRBV28 TRBD1 TGTGCCAGCAGTCCTCGGGACAGAATTTCCCACGAGCAGTACTTC CASSPRDRISHEQYF
- 16 TRBJ1-5 TRBV7-2 - TGTGCCAGCAGCTTTATTGGTGGCGGAAGCAATCAGCCCCAGCATTTT CASSFIGGGSNQPQHF
few 14 TRBJ1-1 TRBV2 - TGTGCCAGCAGTGTGACAGCTGGAGAAACTGAAGCTTTCTTT CASSVTAGETEAFF
- 14 TRBJ2-7 TRBV5-1 - TGCGCCAGCAGCTTAGCCTATAACTCCTACGAGCAGTACTTC CASSLAYNSYEQYF
few 19 TRBJ1-3 TRBV29-1 - TGCAGCGTTGAAGGCCGGGGGGACCCAGGGGATGGAGCTGGAAACACCATATATTTT CSVEGRGDPGDGAGNTIYF
- 13 TRBJ2-5 TRBV18 - TGTGCCAGCTCACTAGCGGTCCAAGAGACCCAGTACTTC CASSLAVQETQYF
- 16 TRBJ1-4 TRBV7-6 TRBD1 TGTGCCAGCAGCTTAACCTGGACAGGGAGTAATGAAAAACTGTTTTTT CASSLTWTGSNEKLFF
once 16 TRBJ1-6 TRBV19 TRBD1 TGTGCCAGTACCTTGGTCGGGGGACAGGGCAATTCACCCCTCCACTTT CASTLVGGQGNSPLHF
- 13 TRBJ1-5 TRBV6-5 - TGTGCCAGCCAAGGGAGTAGCAATCAGCCCCAGCATTTT CASQGSSNQPQHF
- 16 TRBJ1-2 TRBV30 TRBD1 TGTGCCTGGAGTGTCGGGACAGGGGGTTACTCCTATGGCTACACCTTC CAWSVGTGGYSYGYTF
- 19 TRBJ2-1 TRBV4-1 TRBD2 TGCGCCAGCAGCCAAGTAGCTAGCGGGGGGCTGAGCTCCTACAATGAGCAGTTCTTC CASSQVASGGLSSYNEQFF
- 15 TRBJ2-2 TRBV7-2 - TGTGCCAGCAGGGGAGGCGCCGCGAACACCGGGGAGCTGTTTTTT CASRGGAANTGELFF
- 16 TRBJ2-7 TRBV7-2 TRBD2 TGTGCCAGCAGCTCCTGGGGGGGACTAGGGTCGGGCGAGCAGTACTTC CASSSWGGLGSGEQYF
- 14 TRBJ2-7 TRBV7-9 - TGTGCCAGCAGCGCACGACAGTCTGGTTTAGAGCAGTACTTC CASSARQSGLEQYF